One and the same sample provided the 5 T cell receptor beta chains below, sequenced in a study of blood T cell repertoires in COVID-19. Clones were sequenced by immunoSEQ multiplex PCR, and TCRdb holds only the in-frame ones, with some missing. The table shows about 440,000 clones, with roughly 85% occurring only once. Sequenced: PBMCs or T cells enriched from blood (not recorded which). The source is a woman under 30 with acute COVID-19.

The chain is built from TRBV7-8 and TRBJ2-2, with 8 bases lining up with TRBD2. With V trimmed by 1 base and J by 5 bases, 9 bases remained unmatched. The germline V gene encodes CDR1 SGHVS and CDR2 FQNEAQ. The length of the CDR3 is 17 residues. The CDR3 sequence is CASSLGIERELTGELFF. The DNA of the CDR3 is TGTGCCAGCAGCTTAGGGATCGAGCGGGAGTTAACCGGGGAGCTGTTTTTT.

This clone was seen a few times. The chain couples TRBV25-1 to TRBJ1-3; D remains ambiguous. This CDR3 contains 11 residues. The germline V gene has CDR1 MGHDK and CDR2 SYGVNS. V lost 6 bases and J 8 bases, leaving 8 bases between the germline ends. The CDR3 region is CASSGSYTIYF. The CDR3 nucleotides are TGTGCCAGCAGCGGTTCCTACACCATATATTTT. The complete variable domain, with remaining parts taken from reference TRBV25-1 and TRBJ1-3, reads EADIYQTPRYLVIGTGKKITLECSQTMGHDKMYWYQQDPGMELHLIHYSYGVNSTEKGDLSSESTVSRIRTEHFPLTLESARPSHTSQYLCASSGSYTIYFGEGSWLTVV.

V usage is TRBV4-1 and J usage is TRBJ1-2; 8 bases align to TRBD1. V gave up 1 base and J gave up 7 bases; unmatched junction bases: 8. Looked up from germline, CDR1 is MGHRA and CDR2 is YSYEKL. The CDR3 has 15 amino acids. In nucleotides, the CDR3 is TGCGCCAGCAGCCAAGTCACGACAGGGGTAATTGGCTACACCTTC. Residues: CASSQVTTGVIGYTF.

The chain recombines TRBV5-6 with TRBJ2-2; 8 bases agree with TRBD1. Looked up from germline, CDR1 is SGHDT and CDR2 is YYEEEE. V shed 4 bases, J shed 5 bases, and the junction held 10 bases outside the gene matches. The CDR3 loop spans 16 amino acids. The CDR3 sequence: CASSGGTGGITGELFF. CDR3 coding DNA: TGTGCCAGCAGCGGGGGGACAGGAGGGATAACCGGGGAGCTGTTTTTT. Variable domain in full (rest from reference TRBV5-6 and TRBJ2-2): DAGVTQSPTHLIKTRGQQVTLRCSPKSGHDTVSWYQQALGQGPQFIFQYYEEEERQRGNFPDRFSGHQFPNYSSELNVNALLLGDSALYLCASSGGTGGITGELFFGEGSRLTVL.

The J gene is TRBJ1-3, the V gene TRBV19; no definite D call. This CDR3 is built from 12 residues. Germline CDR1 and CDR2: LNHDA and SQIVND (reference sequence). Deletions cut 8 bases from V and 3 bases from J, with 8 bases between. The CDR3 sequence is CASGTVGNTIYF. CDR3 DNA: TGTGCCAGTGGAACAGTTGGAAACACCATATATTTT.